The sequence of this TCR beta chain was determined in a study of OX40 agonist ivuxolimab in advanced cancers. Overall study context: Patient treatment consisted of intravenous ivuxolimab administration every 2 weeks at 0.01 to 10 mg/kg.

Notes on this clone: Its cognate antigen is unknown.

Using immunoSEQ multiplex PCR, the repertoire was profiled, and TCRdb retains in-frame clones only, with some absent. The profile shows roughly 43,000 clones, 70% to 90% of them singletons. Findings and limits, study-wide: Several nonresponders also turned out to have low normalized T-cell clonal expansion.

Deletions cut 3 bases from V and 12 bases from J, with 12 bases between. Germline-derived CDR1 and CDR2 are MNHNY and SVGAGI (reference sequence). CDR3 length: 12 amino acids. The chain links TRBV6-6 to TRBJ2-1; D is possibly TRBD2 (6 bases). This clonotype originated in an adult with an advanced solid tumor such as melanoma, head and neck, liver or kidney cancer. Specimen: CD4+ or CD8+ T cells sorted from blood, collected in a trial of the OX40 agonist ivuxolimab. The CDR3 bases are TGTGCCAGCAGTTATAACCGGGACTTGCAGTTCTTC. Translation: CASSYNRDLQFF.